This T cell receptor beta chain originates from a study of blood T cell repertoires in COVID-19. Study as a whole: From the United States, Italy and Spain came samples of acute and convalescent COVID-19.

Original processing notes: How many nucleated cells were present was estimated from reference gene primer amplification. Profiled with immunoSEQ multiplex PCR; TCRdb holds only in-frame clones, not every one. V, J and clone size are those of that table, while D and trimming were read from the DNA. Found here are approximately 190,000 clones, roughly 90% of them singletons; the top ten hold 5.5% to 7%. The CDR3 is 13 residues long. V trimming: 4 bases; J trimming: 3 bases; junction bases outside the gene matches: 3. Germline CDR1 SGHRS, CDR2 YFSETQ. The clonotype comes from a woman between 40 and 55 years old who had recovered from COVID-19. Sequenced: peripheral blood. This chain uses TRBV5-1 with TRBJ2-5, with TRBD1 matching 7 bases. Here the CDR3 DNA reads TGCGCCAGCAGCCATGGACAGGAAGAGACCCAGTACTTC. Amino acid sequence: CASSHGQEETQYF. Full variable domain (outside the CDR3, taken from reference TRBV5-1 and TRBJ2-5): KAGVTQTPRYLIKTRGQQVTLSCSPISGHRSVSWYQQTPGQGLQFLFEYFSETQRNKGNFPGRFSGRQFSNSRSEMNVSTLELGDSALYLCASSHGQEETQYFGPGTRLLVL.